This TCR beta chain stems from a study of early T cells in non-severe SARS-CoV-2 infection (TCRdb year 2021). Background for the entire study: Because TCR sequencing relied on bulk RNA taken from unsorted whole blood, pairing of alpha and beta chains was not possible. Study-wide findings and limitations: VDJdb matching was skewed toward anti-spike CD8 responses and likely underestimated virus-specific expansions by missing private and CD4 specificities.

In this sample, this clonotype turned up a few times. The antigen this receptor binds is unknown. Base quality data are lacking; no much larger clone is found one base away. Libraries were constructed by 5' RACE. TCRdb shows the sequencer as NextSeq 500. Unique molecular identifiers were attached to individual cDNA molecules in the TCR library protocol so that sequencing error and PCR bias could be corrected. TCR alpha and beta chains were both sequenced, and the abundances of alpha and beta sequences in each sample were closely correlated with each other. The study's processing was this. Decombinator V4 was used to annotate the V gene, J gene and CDR3 of the TCR sequences. TCRs were defined as expanded if a significant change between any two time points was detected under a Poisson model with p below 0.0001. TCR abundances were normalised to the total number of TCRs sequenced per sample and expressed as counts per million. VDJdb, accessed on 1 November 2021, was searched for TCRs annotated for CMV, EBV and SARS-CoV-2, and TCRs annotated for more than one antigen were excluded. TCRdb reran the public reads through fastp at Q25 and MiXCR, keeping productive beta chains. Under each unique CDR3 protein, matching rows form one entry showing the most common genes and DNA. What appears here as the V and J calls and clone size reflects TCRdb's work, not the paper's. Within this sample are 100,000 to 150,000 distinct CDR3 sequences, with about 15% of them counted one time only. The ten largest clonotypes hold about a fifth of the sample.

This was a case-control study nested in a cohort of healthcare workers in London, UK, who had nasopharyngeal swab PCR tests and blood samples taken every week. Healthcare workers were recruited during the week of the UK lockdown, between 23 and 31 March 2020, and followed weekly for up to roughly 15 weeks. The clonotype was recovered from an adult who was a healthcare worker with PCR-confirmed SARS-CoV-2 infection or an uninfected control (not recorded which). Sequenced material: whole blood.

The bases are TGTGCCAGCAGCTTGCATTTCACAATGGGGGCCACTGAAGCTTTCTTT. Its protein is CASSLHFTMGATEAFF. The rearrangement joined TRBV5-6 to TRBJ1-1; the D gene is perhaps TRBD1, from 6 matching bases. CDR1 and CDR2, looked up from the germline V gene, are SGHDT and YYEEEE. Including cysteine and phenylalanine, the CDR3 has 16 amino acids. Of the read, only the CDR3 DNA is kept; its 48 bases are in frame from base 1. The trim is 1 base for V and 4 bases for J, with a gap of 17 bases between the germline ends.